This T cell receptor (beta chain) was sequenced during a study of tumor-infiltrating lymphocytes in primary liver carcinoma. Starting material for RNA and DNA co-extraction consisted of about 20-30 mg of unsorted bulk tissue. With about 470 ng total RNA as template and a constant-region primer, TCR beta cDNA was made. Slightly modified ARM-PCR, run as three nested multiplex PCR rounds, produced the TCR beta libraries. Both of the initial two PCR rounds ran for around 9 cycles and employed TRBV1-TRBV30 forward primers alongside a C-beta reverse primer. One entry per CDR3 protein, called by TCRdb with MiXCR from the multiplex PCR reads. The sample has about 32,000 distinct CDR3 sequences, under 75% seen once. Relative to its sample, this clonotype is medium-sized. V trimming: 6 bases; J trimming: 4 bases; junction bases outside the gene matches: 7. The CDR3 is 13 residues long. Germline V gives CDR1 SQVTM, CDR2 ANQGSEA.

Material: liver tumor tissue from sampling region 4. Subset denoted: tumor region T4, right-lateral pole. The V gene is TRBV29-1, the J gene TRBJ1-2, with 8 bases fitting TRBD1. The receptor was derived from a man in his forties with primary liver carcinoma and hepatitis B virus infection. CDR3 loop: CSVRSGGAYGYTF. CDR3 in DNA: TGCAGCGTCCGATCAGGGGGCGCCTATGGCTACACCTTC.